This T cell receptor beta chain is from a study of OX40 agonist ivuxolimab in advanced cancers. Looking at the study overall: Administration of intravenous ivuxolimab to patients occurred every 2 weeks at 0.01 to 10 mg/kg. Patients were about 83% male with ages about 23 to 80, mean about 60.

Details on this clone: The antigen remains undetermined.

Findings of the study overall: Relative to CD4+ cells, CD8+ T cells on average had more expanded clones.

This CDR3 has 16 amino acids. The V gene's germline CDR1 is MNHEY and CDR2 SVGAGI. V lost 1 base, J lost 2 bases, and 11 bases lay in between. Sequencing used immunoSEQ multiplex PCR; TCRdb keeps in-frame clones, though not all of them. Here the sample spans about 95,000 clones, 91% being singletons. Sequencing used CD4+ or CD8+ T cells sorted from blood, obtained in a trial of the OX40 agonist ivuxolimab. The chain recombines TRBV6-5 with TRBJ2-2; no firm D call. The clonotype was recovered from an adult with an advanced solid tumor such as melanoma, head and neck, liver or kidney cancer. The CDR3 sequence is CASSYWAESNTGELFF. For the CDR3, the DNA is TGTGCCAGCAGTTACTGGGCGGAATCAAACACCGGGGAGCTGTTTTTT.